This TCR beta chain was documented in a study of T cells in Graves' hyperthyroidism and ophthalmopathy. The CDR3 has 16 amino acids. The V and J ends lost 2 bases and 6 bases, in that order; junction bases with no gene match: 8. CDR1 and CDR2 (germline): MNHEY, SMNVEV (reference sequence). In its sample, this clonotype was seen many times. Its antigen is not known. There were TCR beta CDR3 regions amplified from RNA transcripts. First-round RT-PCR targeting the TCR CDR3 was performed with the HTBI primer set. TCRdb ran MiXCR on the multiplex PCR reads and lists one entry per CDR3 protein. The top ten hold over 12% of the sample, which has about 420,000 distinct CDR3 sequences, about a sixth seen once. Study-wide results and limits: Prediction of ophthalmopathy progression came a median roughly 6.7 months pre-onset.

The receptor was derived from a woman between 18 and 29 years old with Graves' hyperthyroidism. V is TRBV27 and J is TRBJ2-1; 9 bases are a match to TRBD2. Sample: blood. CDR3 DNA: TGTGCCAGCAGTTTAAGCGCGGGAGGGACTGTCAATGAGCAGTTCTTC. This gives the protein CASSLSAGGTVNEQFF.